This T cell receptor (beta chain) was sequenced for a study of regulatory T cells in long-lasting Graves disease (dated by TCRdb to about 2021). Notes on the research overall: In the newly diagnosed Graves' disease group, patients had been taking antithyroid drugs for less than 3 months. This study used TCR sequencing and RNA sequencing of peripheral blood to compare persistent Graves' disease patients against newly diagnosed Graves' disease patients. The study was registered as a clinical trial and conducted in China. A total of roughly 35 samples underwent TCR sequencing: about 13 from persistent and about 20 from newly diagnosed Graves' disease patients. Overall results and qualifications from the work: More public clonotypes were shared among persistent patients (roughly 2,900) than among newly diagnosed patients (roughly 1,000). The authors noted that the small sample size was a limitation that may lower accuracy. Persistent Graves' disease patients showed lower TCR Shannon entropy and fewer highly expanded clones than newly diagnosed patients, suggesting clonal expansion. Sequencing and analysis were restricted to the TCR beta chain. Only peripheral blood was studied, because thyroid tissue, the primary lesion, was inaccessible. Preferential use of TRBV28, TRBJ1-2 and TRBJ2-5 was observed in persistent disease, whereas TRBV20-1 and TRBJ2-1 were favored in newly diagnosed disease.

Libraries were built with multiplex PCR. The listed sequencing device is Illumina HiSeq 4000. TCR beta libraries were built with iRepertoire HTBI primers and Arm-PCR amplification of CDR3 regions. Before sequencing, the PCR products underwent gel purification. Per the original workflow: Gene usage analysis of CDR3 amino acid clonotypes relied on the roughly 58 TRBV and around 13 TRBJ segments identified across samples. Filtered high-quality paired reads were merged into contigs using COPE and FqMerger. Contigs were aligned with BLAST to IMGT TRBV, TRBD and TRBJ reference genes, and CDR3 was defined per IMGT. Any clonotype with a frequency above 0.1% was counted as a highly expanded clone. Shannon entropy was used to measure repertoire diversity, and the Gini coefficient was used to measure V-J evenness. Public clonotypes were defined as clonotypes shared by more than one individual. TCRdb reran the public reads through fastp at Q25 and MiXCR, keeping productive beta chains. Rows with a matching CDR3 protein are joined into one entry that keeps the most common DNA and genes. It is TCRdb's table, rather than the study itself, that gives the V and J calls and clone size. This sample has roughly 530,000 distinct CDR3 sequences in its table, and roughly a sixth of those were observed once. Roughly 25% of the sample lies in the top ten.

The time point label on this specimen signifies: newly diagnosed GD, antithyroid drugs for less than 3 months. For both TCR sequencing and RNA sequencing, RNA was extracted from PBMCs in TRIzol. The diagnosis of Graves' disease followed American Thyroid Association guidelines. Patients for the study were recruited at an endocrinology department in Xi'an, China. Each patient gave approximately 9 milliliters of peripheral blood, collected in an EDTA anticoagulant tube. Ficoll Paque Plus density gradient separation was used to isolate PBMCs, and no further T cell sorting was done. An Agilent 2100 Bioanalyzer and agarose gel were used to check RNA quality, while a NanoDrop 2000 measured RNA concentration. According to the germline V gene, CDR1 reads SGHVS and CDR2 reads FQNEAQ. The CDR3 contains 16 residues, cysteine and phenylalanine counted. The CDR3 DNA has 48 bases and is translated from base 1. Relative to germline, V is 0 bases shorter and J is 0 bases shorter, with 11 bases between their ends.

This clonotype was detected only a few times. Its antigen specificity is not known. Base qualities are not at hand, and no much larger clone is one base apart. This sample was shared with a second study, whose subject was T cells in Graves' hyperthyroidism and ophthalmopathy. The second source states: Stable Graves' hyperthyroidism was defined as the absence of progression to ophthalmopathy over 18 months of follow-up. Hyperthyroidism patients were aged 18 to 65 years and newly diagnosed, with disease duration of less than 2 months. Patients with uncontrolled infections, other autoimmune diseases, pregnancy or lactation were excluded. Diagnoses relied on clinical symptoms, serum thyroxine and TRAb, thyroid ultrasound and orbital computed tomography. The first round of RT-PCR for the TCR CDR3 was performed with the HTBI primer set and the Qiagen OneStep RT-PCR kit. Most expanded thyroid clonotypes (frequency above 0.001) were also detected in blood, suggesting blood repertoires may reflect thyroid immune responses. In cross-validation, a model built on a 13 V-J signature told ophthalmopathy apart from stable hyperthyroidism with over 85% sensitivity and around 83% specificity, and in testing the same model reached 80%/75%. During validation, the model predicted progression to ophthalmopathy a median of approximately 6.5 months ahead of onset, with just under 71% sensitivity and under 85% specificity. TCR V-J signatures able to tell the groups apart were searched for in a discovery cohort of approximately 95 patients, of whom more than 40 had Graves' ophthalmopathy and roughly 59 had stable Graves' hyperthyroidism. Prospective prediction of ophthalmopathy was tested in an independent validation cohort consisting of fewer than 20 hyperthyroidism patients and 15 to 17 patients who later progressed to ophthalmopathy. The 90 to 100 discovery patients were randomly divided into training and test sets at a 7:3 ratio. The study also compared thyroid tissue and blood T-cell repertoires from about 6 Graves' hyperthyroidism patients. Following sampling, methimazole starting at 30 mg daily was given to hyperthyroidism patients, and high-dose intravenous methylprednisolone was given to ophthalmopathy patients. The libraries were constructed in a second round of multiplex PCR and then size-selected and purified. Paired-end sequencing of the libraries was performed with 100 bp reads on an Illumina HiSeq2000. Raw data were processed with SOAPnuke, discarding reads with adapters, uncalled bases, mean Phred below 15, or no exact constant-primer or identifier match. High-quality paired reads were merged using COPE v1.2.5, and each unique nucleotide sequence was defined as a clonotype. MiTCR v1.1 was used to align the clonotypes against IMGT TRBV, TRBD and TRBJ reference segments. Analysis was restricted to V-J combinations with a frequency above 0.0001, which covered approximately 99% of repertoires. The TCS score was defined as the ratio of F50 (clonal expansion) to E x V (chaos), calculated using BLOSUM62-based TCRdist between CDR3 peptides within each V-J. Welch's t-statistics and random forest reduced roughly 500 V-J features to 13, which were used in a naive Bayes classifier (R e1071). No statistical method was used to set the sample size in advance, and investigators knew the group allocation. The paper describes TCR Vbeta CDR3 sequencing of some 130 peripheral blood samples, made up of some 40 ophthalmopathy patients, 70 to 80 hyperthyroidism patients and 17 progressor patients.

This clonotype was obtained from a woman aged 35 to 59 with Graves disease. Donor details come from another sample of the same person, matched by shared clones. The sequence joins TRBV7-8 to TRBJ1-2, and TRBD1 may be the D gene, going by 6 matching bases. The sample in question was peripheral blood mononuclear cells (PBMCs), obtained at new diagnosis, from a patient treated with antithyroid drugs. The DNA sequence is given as TGTGCCAGCAGCTTAGCCCGACAGGACTCTAACTATGGCTACACCTTC. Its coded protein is CASSLARQDSNYGYTF.